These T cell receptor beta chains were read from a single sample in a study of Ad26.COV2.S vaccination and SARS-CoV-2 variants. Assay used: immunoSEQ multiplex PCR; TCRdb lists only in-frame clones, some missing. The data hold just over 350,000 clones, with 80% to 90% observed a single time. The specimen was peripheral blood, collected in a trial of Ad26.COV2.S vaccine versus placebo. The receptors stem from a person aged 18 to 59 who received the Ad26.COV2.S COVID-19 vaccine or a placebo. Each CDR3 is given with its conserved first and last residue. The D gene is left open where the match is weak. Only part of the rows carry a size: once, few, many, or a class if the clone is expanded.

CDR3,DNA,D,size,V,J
CAWSTGGYGYTF,TGTGCCTGGAGCACCGGGGGCTATGGCTACACCTTC,-,-,TRBV30,TRBJ1-2
CASRASAGGLHNEQFF,TGTGCCAGTAGGGCCTCGGCGGGGGGCCTCCACAATGAGCAGTTCTTC,TRBD2,-,TRBV19,TRBJ2-1
CASSYSRTGNEQYF,TGTGCCAGCAGTTATAGCCGTACAGGCAACGAGCAGTACTTC,-,-,TRBV6-2/TRBV6-3,TRBJ2-7
CASSYPGEQFF,TGTGCCAGCAGTTACCCGGGGGAGCAGTTCTTC,-,-,TRBV6-2/TRBV6-3,TRBJ2-1
CASSLFAASGANVLTF,TGTGCCAGCAGTTTGTTTGCGGCCTCTGGGGCCAACGTCCTGACTTTC,-,-,TRBV6-5,TRBJ2-6
CASSPDFQETQYF,TGTGCCAGCAGCCCGGACTTCCAAGAGACCCAGTACTTC,-,-,TRBV5-4,TRBJ2-5
CATSRDLAGIGEKLFF,TGTGCCACCAGCAGAGATTTGGCCGGGATAGGTGAAAAACTGTTTTTT,-,-,TRBV15,TRBJ1-4
CASTYSSYEQYF,TGTGCCAGCACCTATAGCTCCTACGAGCAGTACTTC,-,-,TRBV27,TRBJ2-7
CATSELGDPDTQYF,TGTGCCACCAGTGAACTTGGGGACCCAGATACGCAGTATTTT,-,-,TRBV24-1,TRBJ2-3
CASSLWTGGYGYTF,TGTGCCAGCAGTTTATGGACAGGGGGCTATGGCTACACCTTC,TRBD1,-,TRBV28,TRBJ1-2
CASLNTWNTGELFF,TGTGCCAGCCTAAACACCTGGAACACCGGGGAGCTGTTTTTT,-,-,TRBV6-5,TRBJ2-2
CASSLGIGDYGYTF,TGTGCCAGCAGCTTAGGAATAGGGGACTATGGCTACACCTTC,-,-,TRBV11-2,TRBJ1-2
CASSLGTSGVYEQYF,TGTGCCAGCAGCCTTGGGACTAGCGGGGTTTACGAGCAGTACTTC,TRBD2,-,TRBV5-5,TRBJ2-7
CASSRIWGTEAFF,TGTGCCAGTAGCAGGATATGGGGCACTGAAGCTTTCTTT,-,-,TRBV19,TRBJ1-1
CASSQEVWQGSYEQYF,TGCGCCAGCAGCCAAGAAGTTTGGCAGGGCTCCTACGAGCAGTACTTC,-,-,TRBV4-1,TRBJ2-7
CASSRGQGPYEQYF,TGTGCCAGCAGCCGGGGACAGGGACCCTACGAGCAGTACTTC,TRBD1,-,TRBV6-2/TRBV6-3,TRBJ2-7
CAISEPGLAANTGELFF,TGTGCCATCAGTGAGCCTGGACTAGCGGCGAACACCGGGGAGCTGTTTTTT,TRBD2,few,TRBV10-3,TRBJ2-2
CASSYLQGNHGYTF,TGTGCCAGCAGTTATTTGCAGGGGAACCATGGCTACACCTTC,-,-,TRBV6-5,TRBJ1-2
CASSAQRAKNTGELFF,TGTGCCAGCAGCGCCCAGCGGGCAAAGAACACCGGGGAGCTGTTTTTT,-,-,TRBV9,TRBJ2-2
CASSYGGRKTDTQYF,TGTGCCAGCAGTTATGGTGGGAGAAAAACAGATACGCAGTATTTT,-,-,TRBV6-5,TRBJ2-3
CASSGSGTYEQYF,TGCGCCAGCAGTGGTAGCGGAACCTACGAGCAGTACTTC,-,-,TRBV10-2,TRBJ2-7
CASRSTGSNEKLFF,TGTGCCAGCAGGTCGACAGGGTCTAATGAAAAACTGTTTTTT,TRBD1,-,TRBV27,TRBJ1-4
CASSESRLAGLDTQYF,TGCGCCAGCAGTGAGTCTAGGCTAGCGGGACTAGATACGCAGTATTTT,TRBD2,-,TRBV10-1,TRBJ2-3
CASSLLTGLNEKLFF,TGTGCCAGTAGTCTCCTGACAGGCCTTAATGAAAAACTGTTTTTT,-,-,TRBV19,TRBJ1-4
CASSQWSSGSAGELFF,TGCGCCAGCAGCCAATGGTCCAGCGGGAGCGCCGGGGAGCTGTTTTTT,TRBD2,-,TRBV4-3,TRBJ2-2
CASSQEPQPTGTQYF,TGTGCCAGCAGCCAAGAGCCACAACCGACGGGGACCCAGTACTTC,-,few,TRBV14,TRBJ2-5
CASSPGPETQYF,TGTGCCAGCAGCCCGGGCCCCGAGACCCAGTACTTC,-,-,TRBV13,TRBJ2-5
CASSLRTSGRTDTQYF,TGTGCCAGCAGCCTGAGGACTAGCGGGCGCACAGATACGCAGTATTTT,TRBD2,-,TRBV7-2,TRBJ2-3
CASSLQGTARGYTF,TGTGCCAGCAGCCTCCAAGGGACAGCAAGGGGCTACACCTTC,TRBD1,-,TRBV7-2,TRBJ1-2
CAWEDRGYGYTF,TGTGCCTGGGAAGACAGGGGATATGGCTACACCTTC,TRBD1,-,TRBV30,TRBJ1-2
CASRQENQPQHF,TGTGCCAGCAGGCAGGAGAATCAGCCCCAGCATTTT,-,-,TRBV12-3/TRBV12-4,TRBJ1-5
CASRGDRPNSPLHF,TGCGCCAGCAGGGGGGACAGGCCCAATTCACCCCTCCACTTT,TRBD1,few,TRBV10-2,TRBJ1-6
CASSLGGSTSTDTQYF,TGTGCCAGCAGCTTAGGAGGCTCAACTAGCACAGATACGCAGTATTTT,-,once,TRBV11-3,TRBJ2-3
CASSFRGRNTGELFF,TGCGCCAGCAGCTTCAGGGGGCGGAACACCGGGGAGCTGTTTTTT,TRBD1,few,TRBV5-1,TRBJ2-2
CASSGRGYGYTF,TGTGCCAGCAGCGGACGGGGGTATGGCTACACCTTC,-,-,TRBV9,TRBJ1-2
CASATGVSGYTF,TGTGCCAGCGCGACAGGGGTCAGTGGCTACACCTTC,TRBD1,-,TRBV6-5,TRBJ1-2
CASSEFSWLVDGFSGNTIYF,TGTGCCAGCAGTGAATTCTCGTGGTTAGTGGACGGCTTCTCTGGAAACACCATATATTTT,-,-,TRBV2,TRBJ1-3
CASSRAGETQYF,TGTGCCAGCAGCCGAGCGGGGGAGACCCAGTACTTC,TRBD2,-,TRBV6-5,TRBJ2-5
CASSLAGGTETQYF,TGTGCCAGCAGCTTAGCGGGGGGGACAGAGACCCAGTACTTC,TRBD2,-,TRBV7-2,TRBJ2-5
CSVSDRLSSYEQYF,TGCAGCGTTTCGGACAGGCTTAGCTCCTACGAGCAGTACTTC,TRBD1,-,TRBV29-1,TRBJ2-7
CASSQDLGGAPYEQYF,TGCGCCAGCAGCCAAGATCTTGGGGGAGCGCCCTACGAGCAGTACTTC,-,-,TRBV4-3,TRBJ2-7
CASSSSYEQYF,TGTGCCAGCAGCTCCTCCTACGAGCAGTACTTC,-,-,TRBV13,TRBJ2-7
CASSTGPAPQHF,TGTGCCAGCAGCACCGGGCCCGCGCCCCAGCATTTT,-,-,TRBV6-2/TRBV6-3,TRBJ1-5
CATSRTGNEKLFF,TGTGCCACCAGCAGGACGGGGAATGAAAAACTGTTTTTT,-,-,TRBV15,TRBJ1-4
CASSSGTKNTGELFF,TGTGCCAGCAGTTCCGGGACTAAGAACACCGGGGAGCTGTTTTTT,TRBD2,-,TRBV28,TRBJ2-2
CASSYYSSGANVLTF,TGTGCCAGCAGTTACTATAGCTCTGGGGCCAACGTCCTGACTTTC,-,-,TRBV6-5,TRBJ2-6
CASSLSGRVSTGELFF,TGCGCCAGCAGCTTGTCTGGCAGGGTCAGCACCGGGGAGCTGTTTTTT,-,-,TRBV5-1,TRBJ2-2
CASSQVSRAGGPHYEQYF,TGTGCCAGCAGCCAAGTAAGTCGGGCGGGAGGGCCACACTACGAGCAGTACTTC,TRBD2,-,TRBV14,TRBJ2-7
CASSFSLTYEQYF,TGTGCCAGCAGTTTCAGTTTAACCTACGAGCAGTACTTC,-,-,TRBV27,TRBJ2-7
CASSPSGSLYEQYF,TGTGCCAGCAGCCCCTCAGGGTCGCTGTACGAGCAGTACTTC,-,many,TRBV7-2,TRBJ2-7
CSASSGTGDREQYF,TGCAGTGCTAGTTCCGGGACAGGGGATCGGGAGCAGTACTTC,TRBD1,-,TRBV20-1,TRBJ2-7
CASSMGAGTEAFF,TGTGCCAGCTCCATGGGGGCGGGAACTGAAGCTTTCTTT,-,few,TRBV18,TRBJ1-1
CASSPGNWGSTDTQYF,TGTGCCAGCAGCCCTGGCAATTGGGGGAGCACAGATACGCAGTATTTT,-,-,TRBV3-1/TRBV3-2,TRBJ2-3
CASSRGTGGEETQYF,TGCGCCAGCAGCCGGGGGACAGGGGGAGAGGAGACCCAGTACTTC,TRBD1,-,TRBV4-3,TRBJ2-5
CAWSEQGVTYEQYF,TGTGCCTGGAGCGAACAGGGTGTCACCTACGAGCAGTACTTC,-,-,TRBV30,TRBJ2-7